This T cell receptor beta chain was sequenced in a study of T cells after yellow fever vaccination. The CDR3 consists of 15 residues. Per germline, CDR1 SGHTA and CDR2 FQGNSA. V was shortened by 5 bases and J by 8 bases, with 19 bases between the two germline ends. This clonotype was counted only a few times. TCRdb recomputed calls from the 5' RACE reads with MiXCR, one row per CDR3 protein. The table has 400,000 or so distinct CDR3 sequences, around 6.4% seen once. The source of this sequence is a young man who received the YFV17D yellow fever vaccine. The chain recombines TRBV7-2 with TRBJ1-3; D might be TRBD1 (5 bases). The material was PBMCs, obtained 5 days after the yellow fever booster vaccination. The CDR3 reads CASSLQQVSRDTIYF. Here the CDR3 DNA reads TGTGCCAGCAGCCTACAACAGGTGTCGCGGGACACCATATATTTT.